The rows below give T cell receptor beta chains drawn from one sample of a study of blood T cell repertoires in COVID-19. Profiling relied on immunoSEQ multiplex PCR, and the TCRdb table lists in-frame clones only, not all of them. The sample has roughly 300,000 clones, 65% to 90% seen once. The material sequenced was peripheral blood. Source of these receptors: a human donor in a cohort sampled during active COVID-19. CDR3s include the opening cysteine and the closing phenylalanine or tryptophan. The order of the fields is V gene, J gene, clone size, D gene, CDR3 DNA, CDR3 protein. The D gene is left open where the match is weak. Some rows have no size entry. The others give once, few or many, or a class for an expanded clone.

TRBV6-5	TRBJ1-3	-	TRBD1	TGTGCCAGCAGTTTAGGGGGCGCTTTTGGAAACACCATATATTTT	CASSLGGAFGNTIYF
TRBV6-1	TRBJ1-5	-	-	TGTGCCAGCAGTGAATCAGGGAGCAATCAGCCCCAGCATTTT	CASSESGSNQPQHF
TRBV11-3	TRBJ2-1	-	-	TGTGCCAGCAGTCCGAGCGGGTTCTACAATGAGCAGTTCTTC	CASSPSGFYNEQFF
TRBV6-2/TRBV6-3	TRBJ2-5	once	-	TGTGCCAGCAGTTACCGAGGACAGACCCAAGAGACCCAGTACTTC	CASSYRGQTQETQYF
TRBV7-9	TRBJ2-3	few	TRBD2	TGTGCCAGCAGCTTAGAGGGGACTAGCGGCACAGATACGCAGTATTTT	CASSLEGTSGTDTQYF
TRBV3-1/TRBV3-2	TRBJ1-6	-	-	TGTGCCAGCAGCGACTCCAGGGATTCACCCCTCCACTTT	CASSDSRDSPLHF
TRBV7-3	TRBJ2-2	-	-	TGTGCCAGCAGCTTAAGCGGGAATACCGGGGAGCTGTTTTTT	CASSLSGNTGELFF
TRBV5-6	TRBJ2-7	-	TRBD1	TGTGCCAGCAGCTTGTTGGACAGGCCGTACGAGCAGTACTTC	CASSLLDRPYEQYF
TRBV19	TRBJ1-1	-	-	TGTGCCAGTAGTACAGGGGATTCCGGAGCTTTCTTT	CASSTGDSGAFF
TRBV3-1/TRBV3-2	TRBJ1-2	-	-	TGTGCCAGCAGCCCCCACGGGGGGGAACATGGCTACACCTTC	CASSPHGGEHGYTF
TRBV7-9	TRBJ2-7	-	TRBD2	TGTGCCAGCAGCTCCGGACTAGCGGGCGACGAGCAGTACTTC	CASSSGLAGDEQYF
TRBV2	TRBJ1-2	-	-	TGTGCCAGCAGTGGGGACTCTGGCTACACCTTC	CASSGDSGYTF
TRBV5-1	TRBJ2-1	-	-	TGCGCCAGCAGCTTTAGATCTAATGAGCAGTTCTTC	CASSFRSNEQFF
TRBV6-5	TRBJ1-5	-	-	TGTGCCAGCAGTTACACGTCAGGGGCAGATCAGCCCCAGCATTTT	CASSYTSGADQPQHF
TRBV3-1/TRBV3-2	TRBJ2-2	once	TRBD2	TGTGCCAGCAGCCAAGATCGGGGGACTACTTACACCGGGGAGCTGTTTTTT	CASSQDRGTTYTGELFF
TRBV18	TRBJ2-5	-	TRBD1	TGTGCCAGCTCACCCTCGACAGGGGAAGAGACCCAGTACTTC	CASSPSTGEETQYF
TRBV24-1	TRBJ2-1	-	-	TGTGCCACCAGCCACAAGCGGGTGGATGAGCAGTTCTTC	CATSHKRVDEQFF
TRBV30	TRBJ1-1	-	TRBD1	TGTGCCTGGAGGGACCGGGACAGGGGGCCGATCACTGAAGCTTTCTTT	CAWRDRDRGPITEAFF
TRBV7-2	TRBJ2-2	-	-	TGTGCCAGCAGCTTAAACGGGGTGAACACCGGGGAGCTGTTTTTT	CASSLNGVNTGELFF
TRBV7-2	TRBJ2-1	-	-	TGTGCCAGCAGCCCTGTGGCAGGGAGGCATAGTGAGCAGTTCTTC	CASSPVAGRHSEQFF
TRBV7-9	TRBJ2-1	-	-	TGTGCCAGCAGCTTAATGGGCTCGTCACACAATGAGCAGTTCTTC	CASSLMGSSHNEQFF
TRBV19	TRBJ1-2	-	-	TGTGCCAGTAGCAACGACAGGCTCTATGGCTACACCTTC	CASSNDRLYGYTF
TRBV5-1	TRBJ2-1	-	-	TGCGCCAGCAGCTTACCAGGGGGGCACAATGAGCAGTTCTTC	CASSLPGGHNEQFF
TRBV15	TRBJ2-2	-	-	TGTGCCACCAGGGGAGCGAACACCGGGGAGCTGTTTTTT	CATRGANTGELFF
TRBV4-3	TRBJ2-7	-	-	TGCGCCAGCAGCCAAGACAATGGGCGTTACGAGCAGTACTTC	CASSQDNGRYEQYF
TRBV5-1	TRBJ1-1	-	-	TGCGCCAGCGCTCAGGGCATGAACACTGAAGCTTTCTTT	CASAQGMNTEAFF
TRBV5-4	TRBJ2-5	-	TRBD2	TGTGCCAGCAGCTTACGTAGCGGGACTGGAGAGACCCAGTACTTC	CASSLRSGTGETQYF
TRBV18	TRBJ2-1	-	-	TGTGCCAGCTCACCCACTTCGGGGATTGGCAATGAGCAGTTCTTC	CASSPTSGIGNEQFF
TRBV10-3	TRBJ2-7	-	TRBD2	TGTGCCATCAGTGGACTAGCGGGAAGCGAGCAGTACTTC	CAISGLAGSEQYF
TRBV9	TRBJ1-5	-	-	TGTGCCAGCAGCGTAGCGGGAAATGTGGATCAGCCCCAGCATTTT	CASSVAGNVDQPQHF
TRBV7-9	TRBJ1-2	-	-	TGTGCCAGCAGCTCTCTGACCACGGGGGGATTCGTAGCTAACTATGGCTACACCTTC	CASSSLTTGGFVANYGYTF
TRBV7-9	TRBJ2-1	-	-	TGTGCCAGCAGCTTAGGTGTGTTGTCAGCCGGGGATGAGCAGTTCTTC	CASSLGVLSAGDEQFF
TRBV29-1	TRBJ1-5	-	TRBD1	TGCAGCGCTAGGACAGGGGATCAGCCCCAGCATTTT	CSARTGDQPQHF
TRBV2	TRBJ2-5	-	TRBD2	TGTGCCAGCAGCAAACTAGCGGGAGTCCAAGAGACCCAGTACTTC	CASSKLAGVQETQYF
TRBV5-1	TRBJ2-1	-	TRBD2	TGCGCCAGCAGCTTGTTAGCGGGAGGACGATACAATGAGCAGTTCTTC	CASSLLAGGRYNEQFF
TRBV28	TRBJ1-2	-	TRBD1	TGTGCCAGCAGTTTCGCTAGGGTGCCAATCGGGACAGGCTATGGCTACACCTTC	CASSFARVPIGTGYGYTF
TRBV29-1	TRBJ2-1	-	-	TGCAGCGTGGGTCCTAGGCTCTCCTACAATGAGCAGTTCTTC	CSVGPRLSYNEQFF
TRBV4-2	TRBJ1-2	-	-	TGTGCCAGCAGACCTAACAGTATCGGACATTTTGGCTACACCTTC	CASRPNSIGHFGYTF
TRBV3-1/TRBV3-2	TRBJ2-6	-	-	TGTGCCAGCAGCCAAGATTCCCCCTCCCTCTCTGGGGCCAACGTCCTGACTTTC	CASSQDSPSLSGANVLTF
TRBV2	TRBJ1-1	-	-	TGTGCCAGCAACGGTGACAGTGCTAACACTGAAGCTTTCTTT	CASNGDSANTEAFF
TRBV18	TRBJ2-7	-	TRBD2	TGTGCCAGCTCACCAACTAGCGGGAGGAGCTCCTACGAGCAGTACTTC	CASSPTSGRSSYEQYF
TRBV5-4	TRBJ2-2	-	TRBD2	TGTGCCAGCAGCTTAGGACTAGCCCAGAACACCGGGGAGCTGTTTTTT	CASSLGLAQNTGELFF
TRBV24-1	TRBJ2-5	-	-	TGTGCCACCTCAAGGGGGGGGGAGACCCAGTACTTC	CATSRGGETQYF
TRBV7-3	TRBJ2-1	-	TRBD1	TGTGCCAGCAGCGTACAGGGGTACAATGAGCAGTTCTTC	CASSVQGYNEQFF
TRBV11-3	TRBJ2-1	once	TRBD1	TGTGCCAGCAGCGGAAGGGACAGGGGAAATGAGCAGTTCTTC	CASSGRDRGNEQFF
TRBV4-1	TRBJ1-1	-	-	TGCGCCAGCAGCCAGACCCCCGGGGTAGACACTGAAGCTTTCTTT	CASSQTPGVDTEAFF
TRBV5-4	TRBJ2-7	-	TRBD2	TGTGCCAGCAGCATTGTGGGGACTAGTCGAGCCTACGAGCAGTACTTC	CASSIVGTSRAYEQYF
TRBV4-1	TRBJ1-5	-	-	TGCGCCAGCAGCCAAGTCGGGACAAAAAGCAATCAGCCCCAGCATTTT	CASSQVGTKSNQPQHF
TRBV19	TRBJ1-4	-	-	TGTGCCAGTGGATGGGGGGTGGATGAAAAACTGTTTTTT	CASGWGVDEKLFF
TRBV2	TRBJ1-1	-	-	TGTGCCAGCAGAGAGACAGGACTGAACACTGAAGCTTTCTTT	CASRETGLNTEAFF
TRBV5-1	TRBJ2-3	-	-	TGCGCCAGCAGCTTCCTTGGACTTACTAGCACAGATACGCAGTATTTT	CASSFLGLTSTDTQYF